Below, 30 T cell receptor beta chains from the same sample are listed, as sequenced in a study of T cell repertoires in cytomegalovirus infection. A single record per CDR3 protein comes from TCRdb applying MiXCR to the reads. The data contain around 70,000 distinct CDR3 sequences, 4% of them seen just once; the ten biggest clones take up about 22%. Sequenced: PBMCs. These receptors all come from a human donor in good health (CMV status not recorded). Some clones in this sample may be carry-over from other donors' samples.

At least ten counts were recorded for this clonotype. For the CDR3, the DNA is TGTGCCAGCAGCCCAAAACCGGGACTAGCGGGTTCGAGCTCCTACGAGCAGTACTTC. It is translated as CASSPKPGLAGSSSYEQYF. The chain is built from TRBV7-6 and TRBJ2-7, with 12 positions matching TRBD2. The germline V gene has CDR1 SGHVS and CDR2 FNYEAQ. V dropped 5 bases and J dropped 0; count of bases not matched to a gene: 14. CDR3 size: 19 residues.

Only a few counts were recorded for this clonotype. The CDR3 DNA reads as TGTGCCAGCAGCTTACTGACTAGCGGGGGCCCGTACCAAGAGACCCAGTACTTC. Amino acid sequence: CASSLLTSGGPYQETQYF. This chain connects TRBV7-8 to TRBJ2-5; 12 nucleotides match TRBD2. The CDR3 covers 18 residues. J lost 0 bases, V lost 2 bases, and 7 bases had no gene match. The germline V gene encodes CDR1 SGHVS and CDR2 FQNEAQ. Using reference TRBV7-8 and TRBJ2-5 for the parts outside the CDR3, the full variable domain is GAGVSQSPRYKVAKRGQDVALRCDPISGHVSLFWYQQALGQGPEFLTYFQNEAQLDKSGLPSDRFFAERPEGSVSTLKIQRTQQEDSAVYLCASSLLTSGGPYQETQYFGPGTRLLVL.

This clonotype was seen many times. The chain recombines TRBV20-1 with TRBJ2-2; D may match TRBD1 or TRBD2 (6 bases each). Germline CDR1 is DFQATT and CDR2 is SNEGSKA (reference sequence). Trimming left V 7 bases short and J 1 base short, with 10 bases between. The CDR3 is made up of 13 amino acids. The CDR3, as DNA: TGCAGTGGAGGGGGGTTGAACACCGGGGAGCTGTTTTTT. This sequence encodes CSGGGLNTGELFF.

This clonotype has at least ten counts. The chain combines TRBV7-2 with TRBJ1-6; D is unresolved. The V and J ends lost 3 bases and 10 bases respectively, with 10 bases between them. CDR1 and CDR2 (germline): SGHTA, FQGNSA. This CDR3 comprises 13 residues. CDR3 coding DNA: TGTGCCAGCAGCTTGCCCACGGGGTCACCCCTCCACTTT. Translated: CASSLPTGSPLHF.

Ten or more counts support this clonotype. The rearrangement joins TRBV28 to TRBJ2-1; TRBD2 matches 11 bases. V was pared by 4 bases and J by 6 bases, with 2 bases of the junction left unmatched. CDR1 is MDHEN, CDR2 SYDVKM, per germline. The CDR3 runs to 14 residues. DNA for the CDR3: TGTGCCAGCAGTTCGCTAGCGGGAGGCAATGAGCAGTTCTTC. As protein: CASSSLAGGNEQFF.

This clonotype has ten or more counts. V usage is TRBV11-2 and J usage is TRBJ1-1; D is ambiguous. The CDR3 consists of 16 residues. Germline CDR1 reads SGHAT; CDR2 reads FQNNGV. The germline V and J ends were trimmed by 0 bases and 0 bases, with 11 bases remaining between them. The CDR3 loop is CASSLDSANMNTEAFF. CDR3 coding DNA: TGTGCCAGCAGCTTAGATAGTGCCAATATGAACACTGAAGCTTTCTTT.

V gene TRBV5-5 combines with J gene TRBJ2-3; D remains ambiguous. The germline V gene encodes CDR1 SGHKS and CDR2 YYEKEE (reference sequence). V was cut by 4 bases and J by 1 base, with 16 bases left in between. This CDR3 region has 16 residues. The CDR3 DNA reads as TGTGCCAGCAGCCCGCTTATTAACGTTGGCACAGATACGCAGTATTTT. Its protein is CASSPLINVGTDTQYF.

The CDR3 DNA reads as TGTGCCAGCAGTTGGGCGGGAGGGCCTAAAGAGACCCAGTACTTC. This encodes CASSWAGGPKETQYF. The chain uses TRBV28 and TRBJ2-5; TRBD2 agrees at 9 bases. The germline CDR1 and CDR2 sequences are MDHEN and SYDVKM. The CDR3 is 15 amino acids. After removal of 4 bases from V and 3 bases from J, the junction contained 6 bases not matched to a gene.

There are a few counts of this clonotype. DNA of the CDR3: TGTGCCAGCAGCCCAATTCAGTCCAGAGCGAGTGGCTACACCTTC. It translates to CASSPIQSRASGYTF. The chain combines TRBV11-2 with TRBJ1-2; no reliable D call. Trimming pared 5 bases from V and 7 bases from J, leaving 20 bases between. The CDR3 runs 15 residues. Germline assignment: CDR1 SGHAT and CDR2 FQNNGV.

At least ten counts were recorded for this clonotype. The CDR3 sequence: CASSLLPRGGGNTIYF. The CDR3 DNA is TGTGCCAGCAGCTTATTGCCAAGGGGAGGTGGAAACACCATATATTTT. The J gene is TRBJ1-3, the V gene TRBV7-2; perhaps TRBD1 as D (5 bases). This CDR3 is 16 amino acids long. Germline CDR1 is SGHTA and CDR2 is FQGNSA. The ends were cut back, 2 bases at V and 3 bases at J, with 14 bases in the middle.

This clonotype was found many times. J is TRBJ2-5 and V is TRBV28; D gene uncertain. The CDR3 consists of 14 residues. With 4 bases removed from V and 7 bases from J, the gap between germline ends came to 16 bases. Germline assignment: CDR1 MDHEN and CDR2 SYDVKM. CDR3 amino acids: CASSSPPPTATQYF. Written as DNA, the CDR3 is TGTGCCAGCAGTTCCCCCCCCCCCACTGCGACCCAGTACTTC.

This clonotype was seen many times. This rearrangement joins TRBV7-3 to TRBJ2-1, with 9 bases fitting TRBD2. Germline V gene data show CDR1 as SGHTA and CDR2 as FQGTGA. The junction had 15 bases not matched to a gene; V was cut back by 5 bases and J by 7 bases. The CDR3 is 17 amino acids. In DNA, the CDR3 is TGTGCCAGCAGCGCAGAACGCGGGCGGGAGGGCCTAAATGAGCAGTTCTTC. Its translation is CASSAERGREGLNEQFF.

Note on this clonotype: Given a much more abundant clone one base away, this may be a read error. The chain carries TRBV6-8 and TRBJ2-3, with D uncertain. V was clipped by 8 bases and J by 4 bases, with 10 bases between them. Germline V gives CDR1 MNHGY, CDR2 SAAAGT. There are 12 residues in the CDR3. The CDR3 DNA follows: TGTGCCAGCTCCGCCTCCGCAGATACGCAGTATTTT. Protein: CASSASADTQYF.

The chain uses TRBV12-3 or TRBV12-4 and TRBJ2-1; 9 nucleotides match TRBD2. Unmatched junction bases numbered 9, after V lost 6 bases and J lost 15 bases. This CDR3 contains 12 residues. The CDR3 spells CASRGTAGGGFF. Written as DNA, the CDR3 is TGTGCCAGCAGGGGGACGGCGGGGGGGGGGTTCTTC.

This clonotype was counted ten times or more. CDR3 nucleotides: TGTGCCAGCAGCCCCCAACTAGCGGGTGGGGGCGCAGATACGCAGTATTTT. Translated: CASSPQLAGGGADTQYF. The J gene is TRBJ2-3, the V gene TRBV7-2; 9 positions match TRBD2. CDR1 and CDR2 from the germline V gene are SGHTA and FQGNSA. This CDR3 is 17 amino acids long. Trimming took 5 bases from V and 4 from J; bases not matched to a gene: 13.

This clonotype has more than one count but fewer than ten. V gene TRBV7-2 combines with J gene TRBJ2-2; 9 nucleotides line up with TRBD2. Losses at the gene ends were 8 bases for V and 4 bases for J; bases not matched to a gene: 8. The CDR3 length is 15 residues. Germline V gene lookup returns CDR1 SGHTA and CDR2 FQGNSA. Written as DNA, the CDR3 is TGTGCCAGCGGAAAGGCTAGCGGGACCACCGGGGAGCTGTTTTTT. It encodes CASGKASGTTGELFF. Looking up the rest from reference TRBV7-2 and TRBJ2-2 gives the full variable domain: GAGVSQSPSNKVTEKGKDVELRCDPISGHTALYWYRQSLGQGLEFLIYFQGNSAPDKSGLPSDRFSAERTGGSVSTLTIQRTQQEDSAVYLCASGKASGTTGELFFGEGSRLTVL.

This clonotype was seen repeatedly, ten times or more. The V and J genes are TRBV7-2 and TRBJ1-4, with D possibly matching TRBD1 (6 bases). Between the trimmed V and J ends, which lost 7 bases and 4 bases, there was a span of 16 bases. Germline CDR1 and CDR2: SGHTA and FQGNSA. The CDR3 extends over 15 amino acids. The CDR3 region is CASTQDGRGNEKLFF. CDR3 bases: TGTGCCAGCACCCAGGATGGCAGGGGTAATGAAAAACTGTTTTTT.

This clonotype was recorded many times. The chain has TRBV7-8 and TRBJ1-1; a weak D match, TRBD1 (5 bases). V shed 5 bases and J shed 3 bases, with 16 bases lying between them. Germline assignment: CDR1 SGHVS and CDR2 FQNEAQ. The CDR3 extends over 15 amino acids. Written as DNA, the CDR3 is TGTGCCAGCAGCGGGGGAGAAATTAGTTACACTGAAGCTTTCTTT. Translating it yields CASSGGEISYTEAFF.

This clonotype was found many times. The chain couples TRBV6-1 to TRBJ2-2, with D hard to call. V lost 5 bases and J lost 7, with 11 bases in between. Germline lookup yields CDR1 MNHNS and CDR2 SASEGT. The CDR3 is 13 residues long. The CDR3 DNA reads as TGTGCCAGCAGTTACGCGAAAGGCGGGGAGCTGTTTTTT. This translates into CASSYAKGGELFF.

This clonotype was found many times. The chain joins TRBV7-2 to TRBJ2-2; D may be TRBD2 (5 bases). The V gene's germline CDR1 is SGHTA and CDR2 FQGNSA. V gave up 5 bases and J gave up 4 bases, with 11 bases separating them. CDR3 size: 14 residues. In DNA form, the CDR3 reads TGTGCCAGCAGCAAAATCCTAGCCACCGGGGAGCTGTTTTTT. Translation gives CASSKILATGELFF.

In this sample, this clonotype turned up many times. The chain combines TRBV7-3 with TRBJ2-3, with TRBD2 matching over 9 bases. Germline assignment: CDR1 SGHTA and CDR2 FQGTGA. V lost 2 bases and J lost 3; bases outside the gene matches: 3. This CDR3 is 15 amino acids long. The CDR3 protein is CASSLAGGATDTQYF. In nucleotides, the CDR3 is TGTGCCAGCAGCTTAGCGGGGGGGGCGACAGATACGCAGTATTTT.

This clonotype was recorded at least ten times. The chain employs TRBV6-2 or TRBV6-3 and TRBJ2-7, with a weak D call TRBD1 (5 bases). The V and J ends lost 2 bases and 2 bases respectively, with 10 bases between them. CDR1 MNHEY and CDR2 SVGEGT come from the germline V gene. The CDR3 is 14 residues long. CDR3: CASSYGAGTYEQYF. Here the CDR3 DNA reads TGTGCCAGCAGTTACGGGGCAGGAACCTACGAGCAGTACTTC.

In its sample, this clonotype was seen many times. One junction end does not reproduce the germline sequence, and a read error may be involved. CDR3 nucleotides: TGTGCCATCAGCGAGTCCGGTGGGGCCAACGTCCTGACTTTC. Its protein is CAISESGGANVLTF. V and J are TRBV10-3 and TRBJ2-6; D is uncertain. Germline CDR1 ENHRY, CDR2 SYGVKD. The CDR3 is made up of 14 amino acids.

This clonotype came up many times. The CDR3 region is CSVRDPPGEQYF. The CDR3 coding sequence is TGCAGCGTACGGGACCCCCCGGGGGAGCAGTACTTC. The chain links TRBV29-1 to TRBJ2-7; D may match TRBD1 or TRBD2 (5 bases each). V lost 6 bases to trimming and J lost 7 bases, with 16 bases between them. The length of the CDR3 is 12 residues. Germline lookup yields CDR1 SQVTM and CDR2 ANQGSEA.

This clonotype was detected ten times or more. The chain joins TRBV7-2 to TRBJ2-7; 13 bases align to TRBD2. Germline CDR1 is SGHTA and CDR2 is FQGNSA. Trimming cost V 5 bases and J 2 bases; bases outside gene matches: 3. The CDR3 contains 15 residues. CDR3 residues: CASSVLAGGPYEQYF. The CDR3 DNA sequence: TGTGCCAGCAGCGTACTAGCGGGGGGGCCCTACGAGCAGTACTTC.

The chain combines TRBV11-1 with TRBJ2-4; D is tentatively TRBD1 or TRBD2 (5 bases each). Germline CDR1 is SGHAT and CDR2 is FQDESV (reference sequence). V was pared by 2 bases and J by 6 bases, with 8 bases between. The CDR3 totals 13 residues. The CDR3 loop is CASSLSGGNIQYF. DNA for the CDR3: TGTGCCAGCAGCTTATCTGGGGGAAACATTCAGTACTTC.

This clonotype was observed many times. The chain recombines TRBV7-2 with TRBJ2-1; 7 positions agree with TRBD1. Germline trimming cut 4 bases from V and 3 bases from J; bases unmatched to any gene: 6. This CDR3 is built from 15 residues. Germline loops: CDR1 SGHTA, CDR2 FQGNSA. CDR3 in amino acids: CASSSQGFVYNEQFF. The CDR3 DNA sequence: TGTGCCAGCAGCTCACAGGGGTTTGTCTACAATGAGCAGTTCTTC.

This clonotype appeared many times. The chain combines TRBV7-8 with TRBJ2-4; the D gene could be TRBD1 or TRBD2 (5 bases each). Germline loops: CDR1 SGHVS, CDR2 FQNEAQ. V lost 7 bases to trimming and J lost 2 bases, with 18 bases between them. The CDR3 loop spans 16 amino acids. The chain's CDR3 is CASTGDRAFTKNIQYF. CDR3 sequence (DNA): TGTGCCAGCACCGGGGACCGCGCCTTTACCAAAAACATTCAGTACTTC. Using reference TRBV7-8 and TRBJ2-4 for the parts outside the CDR3, the full variable domain is GAGVSQSPRYKVAKRGQDVALRCDPISGHVSLFWYQQALGQGPEFLTYFQNEAQLDKSGLPSDRFFAERPEGSVSTLKIQRTQQEDSAVYLCASTGDRAFTKNIQYFGAGTRLSVL.

This clonotype has a count of ten or more. The chain has TRBV20-1 and TRBJ2-1, with D perhaps matching TRBD2 (7 bases). Germline CDR1 and CDR2: DFQATT and SNEGSKA (reference sequence). The CDR3 runs to 17 residues. Trimming removed 3 bases from V and 8 bases from J, with 26 bases in between. Here the CDR3 DNA reads TGCAGTGCTAGGAGTTCCGTGAGGGGGGGGGAGCTCGATGAGCAGTTCTTC. This encodes CSARSSVRGGELDEQFF.

At least ten counts were recorded for this clonotype. The chain links TRBV7-2 to TRBJ1-2; D is unclear. V was pared by 5 bases and J by 7 bases, with 8 bases between. CDR1 is SGHTA and CDR2 is FQGNSA in the germline V gene. The CDR3 has 11 amino acids. This CDR3 is CASSRSSGYTF. In DNA, the CDR3 is TGTGCCAGCAGCCGCTCCTCTGGCTACACCTTC.